This T cell receptor (beta chain) appears in the sequencing data of a study of prognosis after radiotherapy for stage I lung cancer (dated by TCRdb to about 2021). Concerning the study at large: Between early 2018 and January 2019, some 20 patients with stage I NSCLC were enrolled in Nanjing, China. Peripheral blood TCR beta repertoires were profiled in stage I NSCLC patients before and after stereotactic body radiotherapy, and the repertoires were related to distant failure. Using image-guided IMRT or VMAT, SBRT was delivered in 3 to 5 fractions at a biologically effective dose of at least 100 Gy. After SBRT, distant metastases developed in about 20% of the 19 patients at a median of 7 months, while the remaining 15 patients had no significant progression. All patients were considered medically inoperable, owing to comorbidities in about a dozen and refusal of surgery in several. More than eleven cases involved newly diagnosed primary stage I lung tumors, and about five involved oligometastatic NSCLC subsequent to surgical resection of the primary tumor. Squamous cell carcinoma histology was identified in 6 or 7 patients, and adenocarcinoma histology was identified in about a dozen patients. A total of around 40 blood samples from about 19 patients were sequenced, with one sample obtained before and one obtained after SBRT for each patient. In every patient, SBRT was given without any concurrent therapy. Ages in the cohort of approximately 13 men and over 5 women ranged from about 50 to 85 years, with a median of 74.

Two rounds of multiplex PCR were used to amplify the TCR beta CDR3 region from genomic DNA. In the first round of PCR, primers specific to each TRBV and TRBJ gene were used, and the primer sequences are filed in Chinese patent CN105087789A. Universal primers were used in the second round of PCR. The Roche High Pure PCR Template Preparation Kit was used to extract genomic DNA from frozen PBMCs. Libraries were sequenced paired-end with 151 bp reads on an Illumina HiSeq 3000. In the paper's pipeline: Raw reads lacking the multiplex PCR primer sequences were removed with CutAdapt. PEAR was used to merge high-quality paired reads into contigs. By alignment to reference sequences, MiXCR assigned TRB V, D and J gene segments to each contig. CDR3 sequences were clustered by base quality and sequence similarity to remove sequencing errors. Shannon entropy normalized by the natural log of productive TCR sequence number was used as the measure of diversity. Clonality was computed as one minus the ratio of Shannon entropy to the natural log of the number of unique clonotypes. Using the Youden index from ROC curves, the researchers picked the repertoire-metric cut-offs for progression-free survival, and all analyses were carried out in R 3.5.3. TCRdb redid the processing of the public reads, applying fastp at Q25 and MiXCR, and retained in-frame beta chains. CDR3 protein duplicates are merged, each entry listing the most common genes and DNA. These V and J calls derive from TCRdb rather than the authors' analysis. This sample comprises some 13,000 distinct CDR3 sequences, around 50% of them detected only once. The top ten clones comprise roughly 25% of the sample.

No patient had a history of other malignancies or prior chemotherapy or radiotherapy, and all had node-negative disease on CT and PET/CT. At each of two time points, around 6 milliliters of peripheral venous blood were collected into EDTA tubes. Ficoll-Paque Plus density-gradient centrifugation was used to isolate PBMCs. Right after collection, samples were placed at -80 degrees C and kept there until analysis. Study-level results and caveats: TRBV and TRBJ usage frequencies reportedly varied with metastasis status, involving two V genes at baseline and about 10 V and two J genes after SBRT. All reported P values were unadjusted for multiple comparisons. The study was limited by its small cohort and short follow-up, and the findings require independent validation. Whether the expanded TCR clones were tumor-specific was not determined. Post-SBRT Shannon entropy and its change from baseline were lower in patients who developed distant metastases; baseline Shannon entropy was not associated with metastases. A decrease in unique TCR clone counts was observed after SBRT (median roughly 10,000 before versus some 7,000 after; Wilcoxon paired P=0.011).

Concerning this clonotype: The antigen this receptor binds is unknown. No much larger clonotype is one base removed from it; base qualities were not supplied.

The source was PBMCs, collected before or after stereotactic body radiation therapy (not recorded which). The TCR originated in a donor over 45 with non-small cell lung cancer.

CDR3 loop: CSARTGGHEQYF. The DNA sequence is given as TGCAGTGCTAGAACCGGGGGGCACGAGCAGTACTTC. The V gene is TRBV20-1 and the J gene is TRBJ2-7; matching of 7 bases hints at TRBD2 as the D gene. The germline V gene (reference sequence) gives CDR1 as DFQATT and CDR2 as SNEGSKA. Counted from cysteine to phenylalanine, this CDR3 has 12 amino acids. The kept DNA is CDR3 alone, 36 bases in frame from the first base. V and J are truncated by 2 bases and 5 bases respectively, leaving an intervening sequence of 10 bases.